The text below deals with one T cell receptor (beta chain). Its cognate antigen is unknown. The data were taken from a study of PD-1 blockade in classical Hodgkin lymphoma. Assay used: immunoSEQ multiplex PCR; TCRdb lists only in-frame clones, some missing. The sample consists of about 93,000 clones, roughly 73% of them appearing once. Documented time point: cycle 4 day 1 (C4D1), after six to seven weeks of nivolumab. Every single patient, without exception, relapsed after autologous stem cell transplantation, and brentuximab vedotin exposure varied. Best responses were complete response, partial response or progressive disease. Study results and caveats: Exclusion was applied to patients who started nivolumab under 1 year after ASCT. Reports indicated that newly diagnosed patients had lower baseline TCR diversity than healthy donors did.

The specimen comprised peripheral blood mononuclear cells (PBMCs), sampled before the fourth cycle of nivolumab. The sequence came from a human donor with classical Hodgkin lymphoma.

The CDR3 reads CASSFTGGGTDTQYF. CDR3 nucleotide sequence: TGTGCCAGCAGCTTTACAGGGGGAGGCACAGATACGCAGTATTTT. The chain recombines TRBV11-1 with TRBJ2-3, with 8 bases lining up with TRBD1. The germline V gene has CDR1 SGHAT and CDR2 FQDESV (reference sequence). CDR3 length: 15 amino acids. The trim removed 3 bases at V and 1 base at J, leaving 3 bases unmatched.